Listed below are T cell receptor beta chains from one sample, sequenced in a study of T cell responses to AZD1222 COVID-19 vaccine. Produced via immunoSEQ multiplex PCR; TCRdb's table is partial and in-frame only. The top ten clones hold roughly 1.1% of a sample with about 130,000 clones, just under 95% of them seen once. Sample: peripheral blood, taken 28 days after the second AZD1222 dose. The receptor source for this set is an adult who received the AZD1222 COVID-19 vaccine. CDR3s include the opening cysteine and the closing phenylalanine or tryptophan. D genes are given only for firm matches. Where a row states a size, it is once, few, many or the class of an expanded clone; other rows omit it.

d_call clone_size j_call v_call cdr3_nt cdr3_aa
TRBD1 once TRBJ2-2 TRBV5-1 TGCGCCAGCAGCTTGTTACAGGGGGCCACCGGGGAGCTGTTTTTT CASSLLQGATGELFF
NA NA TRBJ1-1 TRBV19 TGTGCCAGTAGTATTGCCGGGGATCTTGGGTCTTTCTTT CASSIAGDLGSFF
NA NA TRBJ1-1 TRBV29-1 TGCAGCGTTGAAAGGCTTTTGGGGGTAGATACTGAAGCTTTCTTT CSVERLLGVDTEAFF
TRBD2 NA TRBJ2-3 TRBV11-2 TGTGCCAGCAGCCTTAGCGGGATGGGAGATACGCAGTATTTT CASSLSGMGDTQYF
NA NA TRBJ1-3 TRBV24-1 TGTGCCACCAGTGGTCCAGGGAGGTCCGGAAACACCATATATTTT CATSGPGRSGNTIYF
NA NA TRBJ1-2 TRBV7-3 TGTGCCAGCAGCTTAACTTTTCGGGACCAGGACTATGGCTACACCTTC CASSLTFRDQDYGYTF
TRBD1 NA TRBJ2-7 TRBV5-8 TGTGCCAGCAGCAAGGGGCCAGGGGGCTCCTACGAGCAGTACTTC CASSKGPGGSYEQYF
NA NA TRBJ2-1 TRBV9 TGTGCCAGCAGCGTAGTGCAAGACAATGAGCAGTTCTTC CASSVVQDNEQFF
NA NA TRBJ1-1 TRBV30 TGTGCCCAGGGGAAGAACACTGAAGCTTTCTTT CAQGKNTEAFF
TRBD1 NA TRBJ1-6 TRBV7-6 TGTGCCAGCAGCCGGGGACAGAATAATTCACCCCTCCACTTT CASSRGQNNSPLHF
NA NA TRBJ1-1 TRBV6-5 TGTGCCAGCACTGTTGACGGGAACACTGAAGCTTTCTTT CASTVDGNTEAFF
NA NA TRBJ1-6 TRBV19 TGTGCCAGTAGCCCCCCCGGCAGGGGAACGAATTCACCCCTCCACTTT CASSPPGRGTNSPLHF
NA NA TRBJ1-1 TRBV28 TGTGCCAGCTACGGGGGGATGAACACTGAAGCTTTCTTT CASYGGMNTEAFF
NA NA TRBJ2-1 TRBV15 TGTGCCACCAGCAGTGGAGGGCTCGTTGAGCAGTTCTTC CATSSGGLVEQFF
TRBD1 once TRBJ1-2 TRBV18 TGTGCCAGCTCACTGGACAGGGCCGCCTATGGCTACACCTTC CASSLDRAAYGYTF
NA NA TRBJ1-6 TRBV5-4 TGTGCCAGCAGCTTGGAGGGACCGACGTTCCCCCTCCACTTT CASSLEGPTFPLHF
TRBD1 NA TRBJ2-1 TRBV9 TGTGCCAGCAGCGCACGTCCGGGACAGGGGGTAGGGCAGTTCTTC CASSARPGQGVGQFF
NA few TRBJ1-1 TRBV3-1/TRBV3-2 TGTGCCAGCAGCCAAGGAACCTACGCTGAAGCTTTCTTT CASSQGTYAEAFF
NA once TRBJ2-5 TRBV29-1 TGCAGCGAGATGACAGGCCAAGAGACCCAGTACTTC CSEMTGQETQYF
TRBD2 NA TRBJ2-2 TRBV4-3 TGCGCCAGCAGCCCCCGACTAGCGGGAGCCCTGAACACCGGGGAGCTGTTTTTT CASSPRLAGALNTGELFF
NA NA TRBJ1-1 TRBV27 TGTGCCAGCGCCCCGGACATCGGGAACACTGAAGCTTTCTTT CASAPDIGNTEAFF
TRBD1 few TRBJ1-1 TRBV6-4 TGTGCCAGCAGTGAAGCAGGGGGAAGCACTGAAGCTTTCTTT CASSEAGGSTEAFF
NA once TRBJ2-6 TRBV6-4 TGTGCCAGCAGTGAGGGCACCACCTCTGGGGCCAACGTCCTGACTTTC CASSEGTTSGANVLTF
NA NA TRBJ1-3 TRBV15 TGTGCCACCAGCAGAGAGGGGGCGGGGGGCAACTCTGGAAACACCATATATTTT CATSREGAGGNSGNTIYF
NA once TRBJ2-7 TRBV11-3 TGTGCCAGCAGCTTGGGGGCGTCCTACGAGCAGTACTTC CASSLGASYEQYF
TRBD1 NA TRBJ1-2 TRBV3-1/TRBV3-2 TGTGCCAGCAGCCCAACGCAGACAGGGAGCGGCTACACCTTC CASSPTQTGSGYTF
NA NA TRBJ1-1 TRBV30 TGTGCCTGGAGGCAGGGGACGGGGGCTGAAGCTTTCTTT CAWRQGTGAEAFF
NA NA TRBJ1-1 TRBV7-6 TGTGCCAGCAGCTTAGGTTTGCAGGGATCTAGGACTGAAGCTTTCTTT CASSLGLQGSRTEAFF
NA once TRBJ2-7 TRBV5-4 TGTGCCAGCAGCTTGGGCAGAATCTCCTACGAGCAGTACTTC CASSLGRISYEQYF
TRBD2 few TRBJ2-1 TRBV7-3 TGTGCCAGCAGCTTCATACCGGGGACTAGCGGGAAACATGAGCAGTTCTTC CASSFIPGTSGKHEQFF
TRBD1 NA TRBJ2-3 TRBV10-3 TGTGCCATCAGTGAGGGGACAGGGGGGGATACGCAGTATTTT CAISEGTGGDTQYF
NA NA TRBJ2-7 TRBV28 TGTGCCAGCAGTTCCAGCAAACCCTTTCCCGAGCAGTACTTC CASSSSKPFPEQYF
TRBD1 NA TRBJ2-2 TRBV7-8 TGTGCCAGCAGGAACAGGGGGCGTTTTAACACCGGGGAGCTGTTTTTT CASRNRGRFNTGELFF
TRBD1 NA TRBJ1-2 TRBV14 TGTGCCAGCAGCCAAGTGGACAGGGGGCTCCGTGGCTACACCTTC CASSQVDRGLRGYTF
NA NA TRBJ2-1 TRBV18 TGTGCCAGCTCACCATGGGGCCGGGGCAATGAGCAGTTCTTC CASSPWGRGNEQFF
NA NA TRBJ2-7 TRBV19 TGTGCCAGTAGTATCCGGGGGCCCTACGAGCAGTACTTC CASSIRGPYEQYF
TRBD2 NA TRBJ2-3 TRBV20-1 TGCAGTGCTAGTACCCTCAGTGAGCGGGAGGAGTCAAATACGCAGTATTTT CSASTLSEREESNTQYF
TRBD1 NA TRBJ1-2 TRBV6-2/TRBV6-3 TGTGCCAGCAGTTACGGGACAGCTAACTATGGCTACACCTTC CASSYGTANYGYTF
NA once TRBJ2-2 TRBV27 TGTGCCAGCAGTTTCGCGGACAGTTACACCGGGGAGCTGTTTTTT CASSFADSYTGELFF